This T cell receptor beta chain was identified in a study of shared clonotypes between healthy human individuals. The CDR3 has 14 amino acids. The V end was cut by 0 bases, the J end by 7 bases, with 13 bases between. In germline, CDR1 is SGHRS, CDR2 YFSETQ. This clone showed up just a few times. Assay: immunoSEQ multiplex PCR; the TCRdb copy retains only in-frame clones and omits some. This table holds roughly 1 million clones, 70% to 80% found once. The chain joins TRBV5-1 to TRBJ1-1; D is unclear. The sample consisted of memory CD4+ T cells sorted from blood. Subset given: CD45RA-negative fraction. The TCR sequence derives from a man aged 18 to 35 in good health. The CDR3: CASSLEGGIGEAFF. In nucleotides, the CDR3 is TGCGCCAGCAGCTTGGAGGGTGGGATTGGTGAAGCTTTCTTT. The complete variable domain, with remaining parts taken from reference TRBV5-1 and TRBJ1-1, reads KAGVTQTPRYLIKTRGQQVTLSCSPISGHRSVSWYQQTPGQGLQFLFEYFSETQRNKGNFPGRFSGRQFSNSRSEMNVSTLELGDSALYLCASSLEGGIGEAFFGQGTRLTVV.